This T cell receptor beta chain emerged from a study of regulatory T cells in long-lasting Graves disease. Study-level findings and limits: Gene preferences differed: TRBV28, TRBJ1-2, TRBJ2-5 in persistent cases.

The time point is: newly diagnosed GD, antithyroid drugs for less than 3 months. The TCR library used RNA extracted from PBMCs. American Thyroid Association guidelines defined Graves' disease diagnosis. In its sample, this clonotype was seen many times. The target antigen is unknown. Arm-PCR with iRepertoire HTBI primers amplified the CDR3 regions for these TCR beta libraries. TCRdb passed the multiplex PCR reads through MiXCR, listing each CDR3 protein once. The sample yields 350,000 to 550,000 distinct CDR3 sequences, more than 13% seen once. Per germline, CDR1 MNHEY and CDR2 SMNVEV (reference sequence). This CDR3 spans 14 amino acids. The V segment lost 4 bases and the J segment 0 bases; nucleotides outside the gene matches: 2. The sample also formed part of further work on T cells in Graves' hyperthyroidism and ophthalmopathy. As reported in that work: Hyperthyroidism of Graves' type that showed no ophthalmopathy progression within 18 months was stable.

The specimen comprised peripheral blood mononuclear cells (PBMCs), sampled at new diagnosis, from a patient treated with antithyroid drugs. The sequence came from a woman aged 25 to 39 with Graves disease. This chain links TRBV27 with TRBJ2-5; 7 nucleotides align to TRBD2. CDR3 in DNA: TGTGCCAGCAGTTCTGCGGGAGACCAAGAGACCCAGTACTTC. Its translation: CASSSAGDQETQYF.